The 28 T cell receptor beta chains reported below all come from one sample, sequenced in a study of graft-versus-host responses after intestinal transplantation. Repertoires were generated with immunoSEQ multiplex PCR, while TCRdb's copy carries only in-frame clones and drops some. The repertoire consists of tens of thousands of clones, with about nine tenths occurring once and the leading ten covering approximately 0.096%. These receptors' antigens are unknown. The sample here was unstimulated CD4+ T cells sorted from spleen or lymph node cells, taken before intestinal transplant. The receptors shown here come from a human donor who received an intestinal transplant.

The chain has TRBV11-2 and TRBJ1-1, with D uncertain. Germline V gene sequence: CDR1 SGHAT, CDR2 FQNNGV. The CDR3 totals 15 residues. V lost 0 bases and J 3 bases, leaving 11 bases between the germline ends. The CDR3 nucleotides read TGTGCCAGCAGCTTAGATATCGGGGATTACACTGAAGCTTTCTTT. Protein sequence: CASSLDIGDYTEAFF.

The chain is built from TRBV4-1 and TRBJ1-6, with 8 bases matching TRBD1. The germline V gene encodes CDR1 MGHRA and CDR2 YSYEKL. The trim removed 0 bases at V and 4 bases at J, leaving 8 bases unmatched. This CDR3 contains 18 residues. The CDR3: CASSQDPGQGVYNSPLHF. In nucleotides, the CDR3 is TGCGCCAGCAGCCAAGACCCTGGACAGGGTGTTTATAATTCACCCCTCCACTTT.

The V gene is TRBV19, the J gene TRBJ2-1, with TRBD2 matching 9 bases. Germline V gives CDR1 LNHDA, CDR2 SQIVND (reference sequence). The CDR3 runs 19 residues. The junction had 13 bases not matched to a gene; V was cut back by 4 bases and J by 0 bases. Here the CDR3 DNA reads TGTGCCAGTAGTACCACTTTACCGATAGCGGGGGTCTCCTACAATGAGCAGTTCTTC. Translated, it gives CASSTTLPIAGVSYNEQFF.

This rearrangement joins TRBV7-2 to TRBJ2-7; 13 positions match TRBD2. CDR1 is SGHTA and CDR2 is FQGNSA in the germline V gene. There are 17 residues in the CDR3. Trimming took 3 bases from V and 0 from J; bases not matched to a gene: 5. The CDR3 region has the DNA TGTGCCAGCAGCTTGGGACTAGCGGGGTTAATCTCCTACGAGCAGTACTTC. Residues: CASSLGLAGLISYEQYF.

This clone was counted once. The DNA of the CDR3 is TGTGCCAGTAGTATCCCTGGAGGGGCAGCCCCTGGCTACACCTTC. Its protein product is CASSIPGGAAPGYTF. V and J are TRBV19 and TRBJ1-2, with D perhaps matching TRBD1 (5 bases). The length of the CDR3 is 15 residues. Germline V gives CDR1 LNHDA, CDR2 SQIVND (reference sequence). Trimming pared 3 bases from V and 7 bases from J, leaving 18 bases between.

The chain employs TRBV9 and TRBJ1-1; D unresolved. Trimming removed 4 bases from V and 6 bases from J, with 13 bases in between. The CDR3 is 13 residues long. Looked up from germline, CDR1 is SGDLS and CDR2 is YYNGEE. For the CDR3, the DNA is TGTGCCAGCAGCCCAGTTGCTCGGGCTGAAGCTTTCTTT. Translating gives CASSPVARAEAFF.

This clone was recorded only once. This chain links TRBV30 with TRBJ2-7, with TRBD1 identical over 7 bases. Per germline, CDR1 GTSNPN and CDR2 SVGIG (reference sequence). With V trimmed by 6 bases and J by 2 bases, 4 bases remained unmatched. This CDR3 region has 12 residues. This chain's CDR3 is CACNRGPYEQYF. CDR3 in DNA: TGTGCCTGCAACAGGGGCCCCTACGAGCAGTACTTC. The full variable domain, in which reference TRBV30 and TRBJ2-7 provide the parts outside the CDR3, is SQTIHQWPATLVQPVGSPLSLECTVEGTSNPNLYWYRQAAGRGLQLLFYSVGIGQISSEVPQNLSASRPQDRQFILSSKKLLLSDSGFYLCACNRGPYEQYFGPGTRLTVT.

This clone was counted a single time. The genes are TRBV19 and TRBJ2-7, with 7 positions matching TRBD1. This CDR3 contains 15 residues. CDR1 is LNHDA, CDR2 SQIVND, per germline (reference sequence). Losses at the gene ends were 1 base for V and 3 bases for J; bases not matched to a gene: 6. The DNA for the CDR3 is TGTGCCAGTAGTATAGGCAGGGACAGCAGCTACGAGCAGTACTTC. Encoded protein: CASSIGRDSSYEQYF. Full variable domain (outside the CDR3, taken from reference TRBV19 and TRBJ2-7): DGGITQSPKYLFRKEGQNVTLSCEQNLNHDAMYWYRQDPGQGLRLIYYSQIVNDFQKGDIAEGYSVSREKKESFPLTVTSAQKNPTAFYLCASSIGRDSSYEQYFGPGTRLTVT.

This clone was counted only a few times. The J gene is TRBJ1-1, the V gene TRBV6-6; unclear D gene. Between the trimmed V and J ends, which lost 6 bases and 0 bases, there was a span of 11 bases. Germline-derived CDR1 and CDR2 are MNHNY and SVGAGI (reference sequence). The CDR3 sequence is 14 residues long. Written as DNA, the CDR3 is TGTGCCAGCAGACGACGGGAAATGAACACTGAAGCTTTCTTT. Translation: CASRRREMNTEAFF.

This chain connects TRBV7-9 to TRBJ1-1; TRBD1 might be the D (5 bases). The V end was cut by 1 base, the J end by 1 base, with 7 bases between. CDR1 is SEHNR and CDR2 is FQNEAQ in the germline V gene (reference sequence). CDR3 length: 14 residues. CDR3 residues: CASSLEGSNTEAFF. The CDR3 bases are TGTGCCAGCAGCTTAGAGGGGTCGAACACTGAAGCTTTCTTT.

The chain carries TRBV7-8 and TRBJ2-3, with TRBD2 matching 10 bases. Germline lookup yields CDR1 SGHVS and CDR2 FQNEAQ. V lost 0 bases and J lost 6; bases outside the gene matches: 3. CDR3 length: 15 amino acids. The chain's CDR3 is CASSLAGLAMDTQYF. The CDR3 DNA sequence: TGTGCCAGCAGCTTAGCGGGACTAGCGATGGATACGCAGTATTTT. The whole variable domain, remainder taken from reference TRBV7-8 and TRBJ2-3, is GAGVSQSPRYKVAKRGQDVALRCDPISGHVSLFWYQQALGQGPEFLTYFQNEAQLDKSGLPSDRFFAERPEGSVSTLKIQRTQQEDSAVYLCASSLAGLAMDTQYFGPGTRLTVL.

The chain carries TRBV7-9 and TRBJ1-4; 7 positions match TRBD1. CDR1 and CDR2 (germline): SEHNR, FQNEAQ (reference sequence). The CDR3 spans 16 residues. Trimming at V came to 5 bases and at J to 8 bases, leaving 14 bases not matched to a gene. The CDR3 is CASSNSLTGFGEKLFF. The CDR3, as DNA: TGTGCCAGCAGCAACAGCCTGACAGGGTTTGGAGAAAAACTGTTTTTT.

The chain couples TRBV7-9 to TRBJ1-1, with D uncertain. The V and J ends lost 5 bases and 0 bases respectively, with 10 bases between them. CDR3 length: 14 residues. CDR1 and CDR2 from the germline V gene are SEHNR and FQNEAQ (reference sequence). In DNA form, the CDR3 reads TGTGCCAGCAGCCTTCGTGGGCTGAACACTGAAGCTTTCTTT. It encodes CASSLRGLNTEAFF.

The chain joins TRBV18 to TRBJ2-5; D gene ambiguous. CDR1 and CDR2 (germline): KGHSH, LQKENI. V was clipped by 3 bases and J by 5 bases, with 10 bases between them. The CDR3 loop spans 13 amino acids. In DNA form, the CDR3 reads TGTGCCAGCTCACCCGGAGTGTGGGAGACCCAGTACTTC. This codes for CASSPGVWETQYF.

This chain joins TRBV6-6 and TRBJ1-5, with D hard to call. V lost 2 bases to trimming and J lost 7 bases, with 9 bases between them. CDR3 length: 13 residues. Germline V gene sequence: CDR1 MNHNY, CDR2 SVGAGI (reference sequence). Here the CDR3 reads CASSYPTGQPQHF. The CDR3 region has the DNA TGTGCCAGCAGTTACCCGACGGGGCAGCCCCAGCATTTT.

This clone has only a few counts. The chain combines TRBV10-3 with TRBJ1-1, with D hard to call. The CDR3 sequence is 14 residues long. Germline-derived CDR1 and CDR2 are ENHRY and SYGVKD. Trimming left V 1 base short and J 1 base short, with 7 bases between. CDR3 bases: TGTGCCATCAGTGAGTTGAGACAGAACACTGAAGCTTTCTTT. Amino acids: CAISELRQNTEAFF.

The chain combines TRBV29-1 with TRBJ1-1; 8 nucleotides match TRBD1. The length of the CDR3 is 18 residues. Losses at the gene ends were 8 bases for V and 0 bases for J; bases not matched to a gene: 20. Germline CDR1 is SQVTM and CDR2 is ANQGSEA. DNA of the CDR3: TGCAGCATTGTTCGAGGGACCCGGGACAGGATATTGAACACTGAAGCTTTCTTT. Protein: CSIVRGTRDRILNTEAFF.

The chain employs TRBV7-2 and TRBJ2-3; 12 bases agree with TRBD2. The germline V gene has CDR1 SGHTA and CDR2 FQGNSA. This CDR3 is built from 19 residues. Trimming cost V 6 bases and J 4 bases; bases outside gene matches: 17. The CDR3 is CASSLQPFTSGGFADTQYF. CDR3 DNA sequence: TGTGCCAGCAGTCTCCAGCCCTTTACTAGCGGGGGGTTCGCAGATACGCAGTATTTT.

This rearrangement joins TRBV25-1 to TRBJ1-3; TRBD1 is a possible D gene (5 bases). CDR3 size: 15 residues. V lost 1 base and J 8 bases, leaving 15 bases between the germline ends. Germline CDR1 reads MGHDK; CDR2 reads SYGVNS. CDR3 amino acids: CASSESRGGRDTIYF. The DNA of the CDR3 is TGTGCCAGCAGTGAATCCCGGGGGGGGAGAGACACCATATATTTT.

The J gene is TRBJ2-7, the V gene TRBV30; TRBD1 agrees at 9 bases. This CDR3 contains 13 residues. With V trimmed by 4 bases and J by 2 bases, 3 bases remained unmatched. Germline assignment: CDR1 GTSNPN and CDR2 SVGIG (reference sequence). CDR3 sequence reads: CAWKDRGPYEQYF. The CDR3 nucleotides read TGTGCCTGGAAGGACAGGGGTCCCTACGAGCAGTACTTC.

This chain uses TRBV7-2 with TRBJ2-3; 11 bases line up with TRBD2. With V trimmed by 5 bases and J by 1 base, 5 bases remained unmatched. The CDR3 is 16 amino acids. The germline V gene encodes CDR1 SGHTA and CDR2 FQGNSA. As DNA, the CDR3 is TGTGCCAGCAGCCCGGAGGGACTAGCGGGCACAGATACGCAGTATTTT. Translated, it gives CASSPEGLAGTDTQYF.

DNA of the CDR3: TGTGCCAGTAGTATTCCGGGACAGGGGGTTGAGCAGTACTTC. Translated: CASSIPGQGVEQYF. The V call is TRBV19, the J call TRBJ2-7; 11 nucleotides agree with TRBD1. The CDR3 sequence is 14 residues long. J was trimmed by 7 bases and V by 3 bases; bases with no gene match: 5. Per germline, CDR1 LNHDA and CDR2 SQIVND (reference sequence).

The V call is TRBV29-1, the J call TRBJ2-1; 10 bases agree with TRBD1. With V trimmed by 3 bases and J by 3 bases, 2 bases remained unmatched. The CDR3 totals 14 residues. Germline V gives CDR1 SQVTM, CDR2 ANQGSEA. The CDR3 nucleotides read TGCAGCGTTGAGACAGGGGGCCTCTACAATGAGCAGTTCTTC. This translates into CSVETGGLYNEQFF.

This chain connects TRBV7-2 to TRBJ2-7; no firm D call. This CDR3 has 13 residues. Germline values: CDR1 SGHTA, CDR2 FQGNSA. Trimming pared 4 bases from V and 5 bases from J, leaving 12 bases between. CDR3: CASSWNGANEQYF. As DNA, the CDR3 is TGTGCCAGCAGCTGGAACGGAGCCAACGAGCAGTACTTC.

The chain uses TRBV7-2 and TRBJ1-6; 9 bases match TRBD1. Germline V gene data show CDR1 as SGHTA and CDR2 as FQGNSA. The trim removed 4 bases at V and 6 bases at J, leaving 7 bases unmatched. The CDR3 is 16 residues long. In DNA, the CDR3 is TGTGCCAGCAGCTCCGAGACAGGGGGGCTTAATTCACCCCTCCACTTT. It translates to CASSSETGGLNSPLHF.

The V and J genes are TRBV30 and TRBJ1-5, with D perhaps TRBD1 (6 bases). V lost 1 base and J 4 bases, leaving 8 bases between the germline ends. The germline CDR1 and CDR2 sequences are GTSNPN and SVGIG (reference sequence). This CDR3 contains 13 residues. CDR3 DNA sequence: TGTGCCTGGAGTGGAACAGGGAATCAGCCCCAGCATTTT. Amino acids: CAWSGTGNQPQHF.

The chain recombines TRBV25-1 with TRBJ2-3; D is perhaps TRBD2 (7 bases). The CDR3 length is 16 residues. The germline V gene encodes CDR1 MGHDK and CDR2 SYGVNS. Trimming removed 5 bases at V and 3 bases at J, with 18 bases between. The CDR3 loop is CASSPNTGGWTDTQYF. In DNA, the CDR3 is TGTGCCAGCAGTCCGAATACGGGGGGCTGGACAGATACGCAGTATTTT.

The sample holds a few counts of this clone. V is TRBV6-5 and J is TRBJ1-3; TRBD1 is a possible D gene (5 bases). CDR3 size: 14 residues. V was pared by 9 bases and J by 4 bases, with 16 bases between. Per the germline V gene, CDR1 is MNHEY and CDR2 is SVGAGI. CDR3 DNA sequence: TGTGCCAGTTCAAGGGGTACTTCGGGAAACACCATATATTTT. Amino acid sequence: CASSRGTSGNTIYF.